The 16 T cell receptor beta chains below were found in one sample sequenced in a study of vaccination effects on CD4 cells after COVID-19. Antigens of these TCRs are unknown. Sequencing used immunoSEQ multiplex PCR; TCRdb keeps in-frame clones, though not all of them. The sample carries 55,000 or so clones, around three quarters recorded once. Ahead of sequencing, the ViraFEST assay grew antigen-specific CD4+ T cells using viral peptide pools. Isolation of CD4+ T cells took place after more than 9 days of culture. It was between March and December 2020 that the person had a SARS-CoV-2 infection confirmed by PCR. The sequenced sample was CD4+ T cells from PBMCs cultured with HIV peptides, obtained before COVID-19 vaccination. As to subset: HIV-1 Nef peptide pool negative control/reference culture. The receptors here all came from a human donor who had a prior SARS-CoV-2 infection.

The chain joins TRBV29-1 to TRBJ2-2, with D unclear. V lost 7 bases and J lost 5, with 11 bases in between. The CDR3 loop spans 12 amino acids. CDR1 and CDR2 (germline): SQVTM, ANQGSEA. This CDR3 reads CSGGDQTGELFF. In nucleotides, the CDR3 is TGCAGCGGCGGTGATCAGACCGGGGAGCTGTTTTTT.

The chain is built from TRBV2 and TRBJ2-6, with no clear D. Germline CDR1 and CDR2: SNHLY and FYNNEI. Trimming pared 3 bases from V and 2 bases from J, leaving 8 bases between. CDR3 length: 15 residues. The CDR3 loop is CASSDEVPGANVLTF. CDR3 sequence (DNA): TGTGCCAGCAGTGACGAGGTACCTGGGGCCAACGTCCTGACTTTC.

V and J are TRBV5-6 and TRBJ2-1; D gene unclear. Per germline, CDR1 SGHDT and CDR2 YYEEEE. This CDR3 is 13 amino acids long. V dropped 4 bases and J dropped 8 bases, with 13 bases sitting between them. CDR3 protein: CASSGVGNYEQFF. CDR3 sequence (DNA): TGTGCCAGCAGCGGAGTGGGGAATTATGAGCAGTTCTTC. Using reference TRBV5-6 and TRBJ2-1 for the parts outside the CDR3, the full variable domain is DAGVTQSPTHLIKTRGQQVTLRCSPKSGHDTVSWYQQALGQGPQFIFQYYEEEERQRGNFPDRFSGHQFPNYSSELNVNALLLGDSALYLCASSGVGNYEQFFGPGTRLTVL.

About this clone: At one end the junction does not follow the germline gene, possibly because of a read error. The gene calls are TRBV6-1 and TRBJ1-1, with D perhaps TRBD1 (6 bases). There are 13 residues in the CDR3. Germline lookup yields CDR1 MNHNS and CDR2 SASEGT. Written as DNA, the CDR3 is TGTGCCAGCAGTGAAAGGGGGGGTATTGAAACTTTCTTT. Translated: CASSERGGIETFF.

V usage is TRBV6-1 and J usage is TRBJ2-7, with D possibly TRBD1 on 6 matching bases. Germline V CDR1 and CDR2: MNHNS, SASEGT. V was clipped by 2 bases and J by 5 bases, with 10 bases between them. The CDR3 covers 13 residues. The CDR3 is CASSERPGDEQYF. In DNA, the CDR3 is TGTGCCAGCAGTGAACGGCCAGGGGACGAGCAGTACTTC.

This clone was found a few times. V and J are TRBV10-3 and TRBJ1-2; D not certain. The CDR3 sequence is 13 residues long. The germline V and J ends were trimmed by 0 bases and 8 bases, with 10 bases remaining between them. In germline, CDR1 is ENHRY, CDR2 SYGVKD. In nucleotides, the CDR3 is TGTGCCATCAGTGAGTCGAGTCCGGAAGGCTACACCTTC. Its protein is CAISESSPEGYTF.

The CDR3, as DNA: TGTGCCAGCAGCCTCGCCGCGGGCACTGAAGCTTTCTTT. Encoded protein: CASSLAAGTEAFF. The chain carries TRBV7-3 and TRBJ1-1, with D unclear. V lost 5 bases and J 4 bases, leaving 11 bases between the germline ends. Per germline, CDR1 SGHTA and CDR2 FQGTGA. The CDR3 sequence is 13 residues long.

This clone was counted a few times. The V call is TRBV6-4, the J call TRBJ1-6; the D gene is possibly TRBD1 (6 bases). Germline lookup yields CDR1 MRHNA and CDR2 SNTAGT. Trimming took off 10 bases at V and 7 bases at J, with 20 bases between the two ends. CDR3 size: 15 residues. For the CDR3, the DNA is TGTGCCAACTTCTCGCGGGACACGGAAAATTCACCCCTCCACTTT. This encodes CANFSRDTENSPLHF.

This chain links TRBV12-3 or TRBV12-4 with TRBJ1-4, with D possibly TRBD1 on 6 matching bases. Trimming took 6 bases from V and 10 from J, leaving 15 bases between them. This CDR3 contains 13 residues. Here the CDR3 reads CASSQNRVGKLFF. The CDR3 DNA reads TGTGCCAGCAGCCAAAACAGGGTCGGAAAACTGTTTTTT.

This chain connects TRBV5-4 to TRBJ2-1, with D tentatively TRBD2 (6 bases). The CDR3 covers 18 residues. V was pared by 4 bases and J by 4 bases, with 24 bases between. From germline, CDR1 is SGHNT and CDR2 YYREEE (reference sequence). Here the CDR3 reads CASSDARRGRRAYNEQFF. The CDR3 nucleotides are TGTGCCAGCAGCGACGCGAGGCGGGGCCGGCGGGCTTACAATGAGCAGTTCTTC. Drawing the rest from reference TRBV5-4 and TRBJ2-1, the complete variable domain is ETGVTQSPTHLIKTRGQQVTLRCSSQSGHNTVSWYQQALGQGPQFIFQYYREEENGRGNFPPRFSGLQFPNYSSELNVNALELDDSALYLCASSDARRGRRAYNEQFFGPGTRLTVL.

This clone was found once. The chain is built from TRBV10-3 and TRBJ2-1, with no clear D. Germline V gene data show CDR1 as ENHRY and CDR2 as SYGVKD. The V gene lost 0 bases and the J gene lost 2 bases, with 8 bases spanning the gap. This CDR3 region has 15 residues. As DNA, the CDR3 is TGTGCCATCAGTGAGTCCAACGGCCCCTACAATGAGCAGTTCTTC. Its translation: CAISESNGPYNEQFF.

This chain connects TRBV6-5 to TRBJ1-1, with TRBD1 identical over 9 bases. From germline, CDR1 is MNHEY and CDR2 SVGAGI. The junction had 6 bases not matched to a gene; V was cut back by 7 bases and J by 3 bases. This CDR3 is 14 amino acids long. The chain's CDR3 is CASNRDREDTEAFF. The DNA of the CDR3 is TGTGCCAGCAACCGGGACAGGGAGGACACTGAAGCTTTCTTT.

The rearrangement uses TRBV24-1 and TRBJ1-2; D is undetermined. This CDR3 region has 16 residues. Trimming cost V 1 base and J 1 base, with 12 bases left between them. Looked up from germline, CDR1 is KGHDR and CDR2 is SFDVKD. CDR3: CATSDLDRRSNYGYTF. The DNA of the CDR3 is TGTGCCACCAGTGATTTAGATCGGCGGAGTAACTATGGCTACACCTTC.

This chain connects TRBV11-2 to TRBJ2-3, with TRBD2 matching 8 bases. Germline CDR1 and CDR2: SGHAT and FQNNGV. V was clipped by 5 bases and J by 2 bases; unmatched bases: 3. This CDR3 contains 14 residues. The CDR3 spells CASSRGGSTDTQYF. For the CDR3, the DNA is TGTGCCAGCAGCCGCGGGGGGTCCACAGATACGCAGTATTTT.

This chain uses TRBV7-2 with TRBJ1-5, with D hard to call. This CDR3 is 14 amino acids long. Germline V gene lookup returns CDR1 SGHTA and CDR2 FQGNSA. Trimming removed 3 bases from V and 4 bases from J, with 10 bases in between. CDR3: CASSLNSVNQPQHF. In DNA, the CDR3 is TGTGCCAGCAGCTTGAACAGCGTTAATCAGCCCCAGCATTTT.

CDR3 protein: CAWSVPHRGYSNQPQHF. CDR3 nucleotide sequence: TGTGCCTGGAGTGTTCCCCACCGGGGTTATAGCAATCAGCCCCAGCATTTT. The chain employs TRBV30 and TRBJ1-5; D is unresolved. The V end was cut by 0 bases, the J end by 0 bases, with 15 bases between. The CDR3 is 17 amino acids. From germline, CDR1 is GTSNPN and CDR2 SVGIG (reference sequence). The entire variable domain, with the rest obtained from reference TRBV30 and TRBJ1-5, is as follows: SQTIHQWPATLVQPVGSPLSLECTVEGTSNPNLYWYRQAAGRGLQLLFYSVGIGQISSEVPQNLSASRPQDRQFILSSKKLLLSDSGFYLCAWSVPHRGYSNQPQHFGDGTRLSIL.